The 13 T cell receptor beta chains below were found in one sample sequenced in a study of blood T cell repertoires in COVID-19. The protocol was immunoSEQ multiplex PCR, while the TCRdb copy is restricted to in-frame clones and leaves out a portion. The sample records 200,000 to 250,000 clones, roughly 80% being singletons. The sequenced sample consisted of peripheral blood. The receptors were sampled from a human donor in a cohort sampled during active COVID-19.

This chain connects TRBV28 to TRBJ2-1, with TRBD2 identical over 7 bases. The CDR3 contains 12 residues. Per the germline V gene, CDR1 is MDHEN and CDR2 is SYDVKM. V was clipped by 8 bases and J by 5 bases; unmatched bases: 3. The CDR3 DNA reads TGTGCCAGCCTAGCGGTGAACAATGAGCAGTTCTTC. Its protein product is CASLAVNNEQFF.

Remarks on this clone: Other DNA sequences in the same sample also yield this CDR3. The rearrangement joins TRBV5-1 to TRBJ2-1; tentative D call: TRBD2 (6 bases). Trimming shortened V by 1 base and J by 0 bases, and 8 bases separated the two germline ends. The CDR3 totals 15 residues. Germline values: CDR1 SGHRS, CDR2 YFSETQ. CDR3 coding DNA: TGCGCCAGCAGCTTGCCCGGGAGCTCCTACAATGAGCAGTTCTTC. It specifies CASSLPGSSYNEQFF.

V and J are TRBV28 and TRBJ1-6; D might be TRBD1 (6 bases). This CDR3 has 15 residues. Looked up from germline, CDR1 is MDHEN and CDR2 is SYDVKM. V was cut by 9 bases and J by 0 bases, with 12 bases left in between. The CDR3 DNA reads as TGTGCCAGACCAGACAGGATCTCCTATAATTCACCCCTCCACTTT. This codes for CARPDRISYNSPLHF.

In this sample, this clone turned up once. The rearrangement joins TRBV5-1 to TRBJ2-2; D is perhaps TRBD1 (6 bases). This CDR3 region has 14 residues. Germline V gene lookup returns CDR1 SGHRS and CDR2 YFSETQ. V dropped 0 bases and J dropped 8 bases, with 11 bases sitting between them. CDR3 amino acids: CASSLDREKGELFF. CDR3 nucleotide sequence: TGCGCCAGCAGCTTGGACAGGGAGAAAGGGGAGCTGTTTTTT.

The chain is built from TRBV6-5 and TRBJ2-7, with TRBD1 identical over 10 bases. Germline CDR1 is MNHEY and CDR2 is SVGAGI. The CDR3 is 14 amino acids. The V and J ends lost 6 bases and 4 bases, in that order; junction bases with no gene match: 6. The CDR3 nucleotides read TGTGCCAGCAGATCCCCGGGACAGGGGTACGAGCAGTACTTC. Translating it yields CASRSPGQGYEQYF.

V gene TRBV5-1 combines with J gene TRBJ2-1; 16 bases fit TRBD2. V trimming: 4 bases; J trimming: 7 bases; junction bases outside the gene matches: 8. The CDR3 extends over 17 amino acids. From germline, CDR1 is SGHRS and CDR2 YFSETQ. The CDR3 loop reads CASSQGLAGGQGNEQFF. CDR3 bases: TGCGCCAGCAGCCAGGGACTAGCGGGAGGGCAGGGTAATGAGCAGTTCTTC.

This clone was recorded only once. This CDR3 is also generated by other DNA sequences in the sample. The V call is TRBV7-2, the J call TRBJ1-1, with D perhaps matching TRBD1 (6 bases). Germline loops: CDR1 SGHTA, CDR2 FQGNSA. The CDR3 runs 12 residues. The V end was cut by 2 bases, the J end by 5 bases, with 6 bases between. CDR3 nucleotide sequence: TGTGCCAGCAGCTTAAGGGGGACTGAAGCTTTCTTT. Protein sequence: CASSLRGTEAFF.

The chain recombines TRBV2 with TRBJ2-5; 8 bases match TRBD2. The V and J ends lost 3 bases and 7 bases, in that order; junction bases with no gene match: 10. Germline V gene sequence: CDR1 SNHLY, CDR2 FYNNEI. The CDR3 has 15 residues. For the CDR3, the DNA is TGTGCCAGCAGTGAGACTAGCGCCACCACCGGGACCCAGTACTTC. Translation: CASSETSATTGTQYF.

J is TRBJ2-3 and V is TRBV9, with 10 bases lining up with TRBD2. This CDR3 spans 17 amino acids. In germline, CDR1 is SGDLS, CDR2 YYNGEE. The junction had 11 bases not matched to a gene; V was cut back by 3 bases and J by 4 bases. This CDR3 reads CASSGGVLAGVADTQYF. The CDR3 DNA sequence: TGTGCCAGCAGCGGGGGGGTCCTAGCGGGAGTCGCAGATACGCAGTATTTT.

The chain combines TRBV2 with TRBJ1-2; tentative D call: TRBD1 (5 bases). Trimming took 1 base from V and 8 from J, leaving 14 bases between them. The CDR3 has 14 residues. Looked up from germline, CDR1 is SNHLY and CDR2 is FYNNEI. The CDR3 here is CASSEGRAGRGYTF. The DNA of the CDR3 is TGTGCCAGCAGTGAAGGAAGGGCAGGGAGGGGCTACACCTTC.

The gene calls are TRBV13 and TRBJ2-1; tentative D call: TRBD1 (6 bases). Germline CDR1 and CDR2: PRHDT and FYEKMQ (reference sequence). The CDR3 is made up of 14 amino acids. V was trimmed by 3 bases and J by 3 bases, leaving 9 bases between them. The CDR3 here is CASSFRGNYNEQFF. CDR3 sequence (DNA): TGTGCCAGCAGCTTCAGGGGTAACTACAATGAGCAGTTCTTC.

This chain joins TRBV10-3 and TRBJ1-1; possibly TRBD1 for D (5 bases). Germline V CDR1 and CDR2: ENHRY, SYGVKD. The CDR3 sequence is 12 residues long. Trimming removed 11 bases at V and 4 bases at J, with 14 bases between. The CDR3 DNA reads as TGTGCCGTTTCAGGGAGGGGCACTGAAGCTTTCTTT. Protein: CAVSGRGTEAFF.

This chain's CDR3 is CASRQPTGGGNQPQHF. Written as DNA, the CDR3 is TGTGCCAGCAGACAACCCACAGGGGGCGGCAATCAGCCCCAGCATTTT. V usage is TRBV28 and J usage is TRBJ1-5; TRBD1 aligns across 9 bases. CDR1 and CDR2 (germline): MDHEN, SYDVKM. After removal of 6 bases from V and 2 bases from J, the junction contained 8 bases not matched to a gene. The CDR3 spans 16 residues.